Detailed here is one TCR beta chain. Its antigen is currently unknown. The record originates from a study of T cell responses to AZD1222 COVID-19 vaccine. Study-wide results and limits: Clonal diversity was possibly underestimated; the donors were predominantly white British and more often female. AZD1222 recipients seropositive at baseline numbered only 6 or 7.

The germline CDR1 and CDR2 sequences are SGHRS and YFSETQ. This CDR3 region has 13 residues. Trimming left V 0 bases short and J 7 bases short, with 5 bases between. The assay was immunoSEQ multiplex PCR, and TCRdb's table has in-frame clones only and misses some. The sample records 110,000 to 150,000 clones, more than 85% being singletons. The receptor was derived from an adult in good health. The material was peripheral blood, obtained on day 0 of AZD1222 vaccination. The chain has TRBV5-1 and TRBJ1-6; D call uncertain. CDR3 sequence: CASSLGGNSPLHF. The CDR3 region has the DNA TGCGCCAGCAGCTTGGGAGGGAATTCACCCCTCCACTTT.